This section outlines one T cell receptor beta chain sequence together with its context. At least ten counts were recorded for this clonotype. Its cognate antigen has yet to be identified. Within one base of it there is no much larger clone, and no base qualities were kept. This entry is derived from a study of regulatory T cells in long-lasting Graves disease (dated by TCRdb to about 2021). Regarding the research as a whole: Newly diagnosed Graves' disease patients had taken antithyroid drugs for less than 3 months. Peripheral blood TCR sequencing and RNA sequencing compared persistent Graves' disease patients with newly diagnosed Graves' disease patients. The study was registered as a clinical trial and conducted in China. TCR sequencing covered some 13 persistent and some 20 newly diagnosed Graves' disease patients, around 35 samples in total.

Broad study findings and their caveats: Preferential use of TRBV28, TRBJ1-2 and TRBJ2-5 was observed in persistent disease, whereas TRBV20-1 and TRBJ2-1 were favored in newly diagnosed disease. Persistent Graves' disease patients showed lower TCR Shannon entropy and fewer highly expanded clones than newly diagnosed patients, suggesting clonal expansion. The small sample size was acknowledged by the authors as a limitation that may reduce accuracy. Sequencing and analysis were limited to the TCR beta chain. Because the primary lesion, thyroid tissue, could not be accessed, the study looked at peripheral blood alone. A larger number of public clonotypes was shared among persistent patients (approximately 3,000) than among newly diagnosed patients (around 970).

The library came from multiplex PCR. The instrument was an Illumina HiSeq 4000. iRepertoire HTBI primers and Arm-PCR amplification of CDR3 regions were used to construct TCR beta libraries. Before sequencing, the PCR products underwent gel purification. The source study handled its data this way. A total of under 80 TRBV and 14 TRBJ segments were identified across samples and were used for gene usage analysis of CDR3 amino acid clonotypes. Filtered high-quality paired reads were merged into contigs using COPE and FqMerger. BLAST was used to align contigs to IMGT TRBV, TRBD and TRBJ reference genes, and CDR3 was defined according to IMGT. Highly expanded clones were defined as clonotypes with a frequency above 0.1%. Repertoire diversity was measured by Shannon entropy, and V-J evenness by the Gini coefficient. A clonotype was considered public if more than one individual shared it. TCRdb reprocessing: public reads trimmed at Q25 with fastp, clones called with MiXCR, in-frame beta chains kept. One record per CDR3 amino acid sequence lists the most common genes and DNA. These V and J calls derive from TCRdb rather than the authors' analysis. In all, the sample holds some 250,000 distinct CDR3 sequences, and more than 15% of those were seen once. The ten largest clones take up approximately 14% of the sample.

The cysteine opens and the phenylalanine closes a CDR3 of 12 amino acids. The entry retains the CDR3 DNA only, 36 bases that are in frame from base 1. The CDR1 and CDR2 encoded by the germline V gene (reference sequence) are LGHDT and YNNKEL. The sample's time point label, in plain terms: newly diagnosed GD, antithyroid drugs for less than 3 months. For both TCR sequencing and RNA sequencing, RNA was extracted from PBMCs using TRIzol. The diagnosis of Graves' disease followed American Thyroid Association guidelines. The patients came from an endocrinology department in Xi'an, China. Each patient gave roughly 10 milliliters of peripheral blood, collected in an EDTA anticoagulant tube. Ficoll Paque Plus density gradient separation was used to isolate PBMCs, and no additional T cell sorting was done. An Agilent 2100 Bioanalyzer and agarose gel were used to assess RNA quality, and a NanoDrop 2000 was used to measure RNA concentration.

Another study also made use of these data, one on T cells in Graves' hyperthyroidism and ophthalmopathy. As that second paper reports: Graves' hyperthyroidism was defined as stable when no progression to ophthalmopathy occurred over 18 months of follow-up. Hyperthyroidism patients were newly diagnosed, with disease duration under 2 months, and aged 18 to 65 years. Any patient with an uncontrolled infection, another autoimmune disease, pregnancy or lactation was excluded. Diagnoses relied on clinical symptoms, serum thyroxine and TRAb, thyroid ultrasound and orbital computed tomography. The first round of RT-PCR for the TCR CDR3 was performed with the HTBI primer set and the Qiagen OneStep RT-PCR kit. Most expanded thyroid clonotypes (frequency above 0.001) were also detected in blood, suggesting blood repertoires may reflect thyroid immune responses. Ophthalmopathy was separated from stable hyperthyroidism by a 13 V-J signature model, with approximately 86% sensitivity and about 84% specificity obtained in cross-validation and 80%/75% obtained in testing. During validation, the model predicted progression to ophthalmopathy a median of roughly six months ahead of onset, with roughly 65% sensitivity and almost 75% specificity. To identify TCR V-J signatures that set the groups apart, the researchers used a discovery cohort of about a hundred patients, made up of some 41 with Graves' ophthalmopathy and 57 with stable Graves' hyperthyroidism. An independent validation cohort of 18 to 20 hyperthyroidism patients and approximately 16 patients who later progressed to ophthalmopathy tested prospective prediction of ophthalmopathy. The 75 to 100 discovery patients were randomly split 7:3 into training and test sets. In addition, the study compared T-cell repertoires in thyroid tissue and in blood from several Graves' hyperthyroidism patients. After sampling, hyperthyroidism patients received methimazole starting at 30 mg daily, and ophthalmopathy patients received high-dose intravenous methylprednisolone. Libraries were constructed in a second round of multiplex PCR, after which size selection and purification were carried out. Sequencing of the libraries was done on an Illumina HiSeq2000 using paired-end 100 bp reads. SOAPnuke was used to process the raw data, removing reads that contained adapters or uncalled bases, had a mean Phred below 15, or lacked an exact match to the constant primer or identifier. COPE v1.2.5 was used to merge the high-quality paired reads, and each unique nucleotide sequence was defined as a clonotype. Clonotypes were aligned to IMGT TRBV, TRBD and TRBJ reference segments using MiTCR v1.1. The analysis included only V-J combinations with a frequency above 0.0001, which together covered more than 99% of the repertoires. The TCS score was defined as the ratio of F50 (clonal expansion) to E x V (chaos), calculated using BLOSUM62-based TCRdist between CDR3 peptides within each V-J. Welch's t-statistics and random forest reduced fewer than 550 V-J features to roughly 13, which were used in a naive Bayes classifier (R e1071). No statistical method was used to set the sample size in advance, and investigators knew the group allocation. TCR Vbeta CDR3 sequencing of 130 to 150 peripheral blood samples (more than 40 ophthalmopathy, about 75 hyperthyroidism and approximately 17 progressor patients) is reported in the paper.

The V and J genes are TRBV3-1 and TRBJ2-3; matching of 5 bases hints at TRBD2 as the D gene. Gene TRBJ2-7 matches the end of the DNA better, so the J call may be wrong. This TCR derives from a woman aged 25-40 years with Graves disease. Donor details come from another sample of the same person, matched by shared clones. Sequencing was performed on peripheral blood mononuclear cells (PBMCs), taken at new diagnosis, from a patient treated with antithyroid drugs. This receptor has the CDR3 CASTSGGGEQYF. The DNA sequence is TGTGCCAGCACCTCCGGCGGCGGGGAGCAGTACTTC.